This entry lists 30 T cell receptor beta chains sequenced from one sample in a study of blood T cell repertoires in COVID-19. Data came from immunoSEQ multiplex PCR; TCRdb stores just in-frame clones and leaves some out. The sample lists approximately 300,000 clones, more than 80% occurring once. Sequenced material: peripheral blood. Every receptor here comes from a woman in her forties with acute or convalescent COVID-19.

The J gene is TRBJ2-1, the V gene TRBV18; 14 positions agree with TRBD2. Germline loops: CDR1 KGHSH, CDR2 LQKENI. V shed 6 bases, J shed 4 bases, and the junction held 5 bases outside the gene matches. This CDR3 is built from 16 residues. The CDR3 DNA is TGTGCCAGCTCCCGGACTAGCGGGGGGCGATACAATGAGCAGTTCTTC. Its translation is CASSRTSGGRYNEQFF.

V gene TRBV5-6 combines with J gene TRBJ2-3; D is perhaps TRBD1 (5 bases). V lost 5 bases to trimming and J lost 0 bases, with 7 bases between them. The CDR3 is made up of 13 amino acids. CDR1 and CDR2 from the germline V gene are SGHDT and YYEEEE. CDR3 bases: TGTGCCAGCAGTGGACATAGCACAGATACGCAGTATTTT. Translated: CASSGHSTDTQYF.

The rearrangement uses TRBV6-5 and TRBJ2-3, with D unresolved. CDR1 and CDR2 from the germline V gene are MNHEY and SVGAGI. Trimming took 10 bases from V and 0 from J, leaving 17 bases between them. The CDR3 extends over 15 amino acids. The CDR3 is CATAPNALSTDTQYF. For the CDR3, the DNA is TGTGCCACCGCCCCTAACGCTCTAAGCACAGATACGCAGTATTTT.

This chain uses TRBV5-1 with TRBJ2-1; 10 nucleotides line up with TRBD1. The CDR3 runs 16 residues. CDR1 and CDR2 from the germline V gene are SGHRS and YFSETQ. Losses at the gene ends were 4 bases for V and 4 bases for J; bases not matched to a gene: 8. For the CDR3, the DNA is TGCGCCAGCAGCGGGGGTGAGGGACAGGGGTACAATGAGCAGTTCTTC. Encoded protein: CASSGGEGQGYNEQFF.

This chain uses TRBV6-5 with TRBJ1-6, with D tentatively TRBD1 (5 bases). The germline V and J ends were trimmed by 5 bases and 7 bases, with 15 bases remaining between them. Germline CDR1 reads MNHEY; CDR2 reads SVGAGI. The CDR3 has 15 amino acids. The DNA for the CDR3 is TGTGCCAGCAGTCAATTACAGGAGGGGAATTCACCCCTCCACTTT. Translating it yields CASSQLQEGNSPLHF.

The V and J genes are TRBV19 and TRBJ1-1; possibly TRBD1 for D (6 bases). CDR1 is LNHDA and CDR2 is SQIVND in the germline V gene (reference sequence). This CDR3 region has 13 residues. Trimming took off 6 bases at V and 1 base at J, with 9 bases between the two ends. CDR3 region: CASRLTGNTEAFF. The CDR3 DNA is TGTGCCAGTAGGCTGACAGGGAACACTGAAGCTTTCTTT.

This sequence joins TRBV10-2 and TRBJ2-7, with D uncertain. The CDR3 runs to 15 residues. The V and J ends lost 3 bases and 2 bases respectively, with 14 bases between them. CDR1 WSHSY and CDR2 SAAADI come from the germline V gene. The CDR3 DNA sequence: TGCGCCAGCAGTGATAGACACCCTACCACCTACGAGCAGTACGTC. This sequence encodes CASSDRHPTTYEQYV.

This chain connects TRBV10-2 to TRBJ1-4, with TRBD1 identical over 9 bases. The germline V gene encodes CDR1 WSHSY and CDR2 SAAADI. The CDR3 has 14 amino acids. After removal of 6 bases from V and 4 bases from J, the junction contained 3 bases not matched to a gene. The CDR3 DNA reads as TGCGCCAGCAGCAAGGGACAGGGTAATGAAAAACTGTTTTTT. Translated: CASSKGQGNEKLFF.

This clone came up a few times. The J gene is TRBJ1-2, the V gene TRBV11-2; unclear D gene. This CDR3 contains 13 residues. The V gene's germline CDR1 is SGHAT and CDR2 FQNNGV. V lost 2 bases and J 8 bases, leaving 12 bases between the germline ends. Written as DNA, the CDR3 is TGTGCCAGCAGCTTAAAATACGGTGAAGGCTACACCTTC. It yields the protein CASSLKYGEGYTF.

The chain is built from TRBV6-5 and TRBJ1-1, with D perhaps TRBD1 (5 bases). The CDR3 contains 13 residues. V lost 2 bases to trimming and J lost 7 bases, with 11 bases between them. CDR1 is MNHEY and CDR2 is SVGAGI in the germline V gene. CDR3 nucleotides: TGTGCCAGCAGTTACAGGGGTTCTGGTGAAGCTTTCTTT. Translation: CASSYRGSGEAFF.

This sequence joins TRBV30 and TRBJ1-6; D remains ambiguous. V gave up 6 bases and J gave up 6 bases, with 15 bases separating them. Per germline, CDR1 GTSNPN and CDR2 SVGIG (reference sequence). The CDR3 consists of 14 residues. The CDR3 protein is CACQDSPLNSPLHF. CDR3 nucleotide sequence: TGTGCCTGTCAGGACTCACCCCTTAATTCACCCCTCCACTTT.

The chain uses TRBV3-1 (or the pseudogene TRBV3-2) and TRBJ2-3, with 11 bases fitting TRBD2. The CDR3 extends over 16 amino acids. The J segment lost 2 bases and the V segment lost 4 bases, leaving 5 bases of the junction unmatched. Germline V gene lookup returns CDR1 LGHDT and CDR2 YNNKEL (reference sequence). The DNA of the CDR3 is TGTGCCAGCAGCCCTAGACTAGCGGGATACACAGATACGCAGTATTTT. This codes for CASSPRLAGYTDTQYF.

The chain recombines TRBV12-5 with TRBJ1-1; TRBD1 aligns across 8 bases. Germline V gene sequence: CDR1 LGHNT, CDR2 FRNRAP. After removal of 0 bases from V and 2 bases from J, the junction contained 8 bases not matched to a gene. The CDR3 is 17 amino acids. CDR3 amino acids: CASGLVPSGQGNTEAFF. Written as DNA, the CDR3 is TGTGCTAGTGGTTTGGTCCCTTCCGGACAGGGAAACACTGAAGCTTTCTTT.

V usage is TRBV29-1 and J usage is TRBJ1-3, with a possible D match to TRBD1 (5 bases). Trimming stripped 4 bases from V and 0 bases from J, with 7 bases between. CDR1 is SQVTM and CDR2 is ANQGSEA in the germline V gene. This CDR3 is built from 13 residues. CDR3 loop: CSVGGTSGNTIYF. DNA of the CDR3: TGCAGCGTTGGCGGGACCTCTGGAAACACCATATATTTT.

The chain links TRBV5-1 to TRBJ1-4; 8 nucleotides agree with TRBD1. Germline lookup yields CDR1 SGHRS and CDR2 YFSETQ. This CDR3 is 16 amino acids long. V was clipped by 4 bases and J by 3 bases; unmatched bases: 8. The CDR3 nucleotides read TGCGCCAGCAGCCTCGGACAGGGCGTGGCTAATGAAAAACTGTTTTTT. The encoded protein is CASSLGQGVANEKLFF. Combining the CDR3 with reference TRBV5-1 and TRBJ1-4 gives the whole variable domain KAGVTQTPRYLIKTRGQQVTLSCSPISGHRSVSWYQQTPGQGLQFLFEYFSETQRNKGNFPGRFSGRQFSNSRSEMNVSTLELGDSALYLCASSLGQGVANEKLFFGSGTQLSVL.

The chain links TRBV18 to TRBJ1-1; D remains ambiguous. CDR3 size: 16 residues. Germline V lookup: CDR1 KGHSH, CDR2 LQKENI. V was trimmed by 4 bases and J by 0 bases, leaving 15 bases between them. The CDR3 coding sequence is TGTGCCAGCTCACTAGATACCGTAATAATGAACACTGAAGCTTTCTTT. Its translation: CASSLDTVIMNTEAFF. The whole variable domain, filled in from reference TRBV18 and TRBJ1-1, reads NAGVMQNPRHLVRRRGQEARLRCSPMKGHSHVYWYRQLPEEGLKFMVYLQKENIIDESGMPKERFSAEFPKEGPSILRIQQVVRGDSAAYFCASSLDTVIMNTEAFFGQGTRLTVV.

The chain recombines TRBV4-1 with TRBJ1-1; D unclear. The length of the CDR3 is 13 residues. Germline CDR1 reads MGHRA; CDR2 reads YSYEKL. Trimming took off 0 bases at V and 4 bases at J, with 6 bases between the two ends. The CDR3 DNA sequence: TGCGCCAGCAGCCAAGACAGGTCCACTGAAGCTTTCTTT. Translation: CASSQDRSTEAFF.

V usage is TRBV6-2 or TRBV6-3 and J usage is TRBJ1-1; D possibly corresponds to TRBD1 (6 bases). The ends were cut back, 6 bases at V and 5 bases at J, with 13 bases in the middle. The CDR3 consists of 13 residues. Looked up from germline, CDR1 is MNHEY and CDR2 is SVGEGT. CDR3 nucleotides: TGTGCCAGCAGCCGCACACAGGGTACTGAAGCTTTCTTT. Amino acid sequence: CASSRTQGTEAFF.

Here the CDR3 DNA reads TGTGCCAGCTCACCCGACGTCAGGGGGAATGGCTACACCTTC. As protein: CASSPDVRGNGYTF. The chain joins TRBV18 to TRBJ1-2; 7 positions agree with TRBD1. The CDR3 length is 14 residues. The J segment lost 6 bases and the V segment lost 3 bases, leaving 7 bases of the junction unmatched. Germline values: CDR1 KGHSH, CDR2 LQKENI.

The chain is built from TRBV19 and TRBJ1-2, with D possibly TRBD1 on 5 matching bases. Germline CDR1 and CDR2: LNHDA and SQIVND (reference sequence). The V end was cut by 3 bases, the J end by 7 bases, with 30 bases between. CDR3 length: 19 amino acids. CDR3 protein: CASSMFPMLLGEDLGGYTF. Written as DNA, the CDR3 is TGTGCCAGTAGTATGTTCCCTATGCTGCTAGGGGAAGATTTGGGTGGCTACACCTTC.

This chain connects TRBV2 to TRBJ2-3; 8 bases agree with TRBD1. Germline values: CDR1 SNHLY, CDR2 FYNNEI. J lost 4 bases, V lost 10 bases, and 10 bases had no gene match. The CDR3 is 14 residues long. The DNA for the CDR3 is TGTGCCACGTACCCAGGGGGCGCGGCAGATACGCAGTATTTT. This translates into CATYPGGAADTQYF.

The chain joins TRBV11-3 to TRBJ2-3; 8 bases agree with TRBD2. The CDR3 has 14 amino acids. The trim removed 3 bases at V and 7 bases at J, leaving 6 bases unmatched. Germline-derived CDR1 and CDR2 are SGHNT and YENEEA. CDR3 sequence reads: CASSFSGAQNTQYF. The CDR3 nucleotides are TGTGCCAGCAGCTTTAGCGGGGCCCAGAATACGCAGTATTTT.

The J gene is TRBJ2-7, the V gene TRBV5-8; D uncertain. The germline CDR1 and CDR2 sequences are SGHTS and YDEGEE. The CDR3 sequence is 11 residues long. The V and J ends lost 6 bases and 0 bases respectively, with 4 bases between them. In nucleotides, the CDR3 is TGTGCCAGCACCCTCTCCTACGAGCAGTACGTC. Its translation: CASTLSYEQYV.

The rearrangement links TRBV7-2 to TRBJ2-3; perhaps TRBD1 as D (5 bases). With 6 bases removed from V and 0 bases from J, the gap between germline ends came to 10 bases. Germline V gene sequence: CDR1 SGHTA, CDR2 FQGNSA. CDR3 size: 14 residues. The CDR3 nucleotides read TGTGCCAGCAGGGGGCTATTAAGCACAGATACGCAGTATTTT. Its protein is CASRGLLSTDTQYF.

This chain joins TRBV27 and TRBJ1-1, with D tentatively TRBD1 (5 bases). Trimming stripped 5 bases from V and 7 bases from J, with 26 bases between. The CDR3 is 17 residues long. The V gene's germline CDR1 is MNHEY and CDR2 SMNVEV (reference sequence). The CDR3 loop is CASSPSFSRQSEDEAFF. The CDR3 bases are TGTGCCAGCAGTCCCTCCTTTTCCCGACAGTCAGAAGATGAAGCTTTCTTT.

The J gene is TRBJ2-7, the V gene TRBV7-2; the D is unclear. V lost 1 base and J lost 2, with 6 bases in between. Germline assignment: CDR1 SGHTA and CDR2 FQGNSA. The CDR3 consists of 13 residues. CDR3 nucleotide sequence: TGTGCCAGCAGCTTAGGGCGGACCTACGAGCAGTACGTC. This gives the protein CASSLGRTYEQYV.

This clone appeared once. The CDR3 DNA follows: TGTGCCAGCATTAATAGCGGGGGGGCGAGGAATGAGCAGTTCTTC. Translated, it gives CASINSGGARNEQFF. J is TRBJ2-1 and V is TRBV6-1; 11 bases fit TRBD2. The trim removed 7 bases at V and 7 bases at J, leaving 9 bases unmatched. Germline V lookup: CDR1 MNHNS, CDR2 SASEGT. The CDR3 spans 15 residues.

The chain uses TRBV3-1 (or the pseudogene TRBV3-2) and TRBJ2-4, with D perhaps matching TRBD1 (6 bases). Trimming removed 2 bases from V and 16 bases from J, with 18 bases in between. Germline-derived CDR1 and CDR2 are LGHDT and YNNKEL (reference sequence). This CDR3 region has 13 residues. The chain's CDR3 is CASSQPPGDDAYF. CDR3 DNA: TGTGCCAGCAGCCAACCCCCAGGGGATGATGCCTACTTC.

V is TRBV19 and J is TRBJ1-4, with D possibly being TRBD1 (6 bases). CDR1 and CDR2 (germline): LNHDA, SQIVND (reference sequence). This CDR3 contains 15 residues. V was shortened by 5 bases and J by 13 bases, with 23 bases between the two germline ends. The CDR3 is CASSDMDSLMKGLFF. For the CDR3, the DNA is TGTGCCAGTAGTGATATGGACAGTTTAATGAAGGGACTGTTTTTT.

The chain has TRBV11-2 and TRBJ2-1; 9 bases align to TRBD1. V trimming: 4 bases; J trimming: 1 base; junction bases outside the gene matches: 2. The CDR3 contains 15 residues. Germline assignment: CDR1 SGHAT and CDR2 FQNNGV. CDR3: CASSYRGQSYNEQFF. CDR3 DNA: TGTGCCAGCAGCTACAGGGGGCAGTCCTACAATGAGCAGTTCTTC.